Listed here are 23 T cell receptor beta chains from one sample, sequenced in a study of tumor-infiltrating lymphocytes in primary liver carcinoma (dated by TCRdb to 2016 to 2017). The instrument was an Illumina HiSeq 2500. TCRbeta-specific cDNA was reverse-transcribed from about 0.45 ug total RNA using a constant-region primer and ProtoScript II reverse transcriptase. Construction of the TCRbeta libraries relied on three nested rounds of multiplex PCR, following a slightly modified ARM-PCR procedure. Each of the first two PCR rounds ran for approximately 10 cycles and used multiplex TRBV1-TRBV30 forward primers together with a Cbeta reverse primer. TCRdb cleaned the public reads at Q25 with fastp, built clones with MiXCR and kept in-frame beta chains. Rows with one shared CDR3 protein collapse into an entry with the most common genes and DNA. Here the sample has approximately 330,000 distinct CDR3 sequences; approximately 65% occur a single time. Roughly 6% of the sample goes to the ten largest clones.

RNA from unsorted whole blood was extracted with TRIzol reagent, and germline DNA was obtained with the DNeasy Blood & Tissue kit. Sequenced input: peripheral blood. These receptors originate from a man in his forties with primary liver carcinoma and hepatitis B virus infection.

The chain combines TRBV19 with TRBJ2-1; unclear D gene. Germline CDR1 LNHDA, CDR2 SQIVND (reference sequence). This CDR3 contains 13 residues. Trimming cost V 9 bases and J 3 bases, with 12 bases left between them. The CDR3 is CASTHPDYNEQFF. CDR3 DNA: TGTGCCAGCACTCACCCGGACTACAATGAGCAGTTCTTC.

With regard to this clonotype: Germline is not matched at one junction end, which may reflect a read error. This sequence joins TRBV11-2 and TRBJ2-5; unclear D gene. The DNA end lines up better with TRBJ2-7; the J call may be wrong. The CDR3 totals 13 residues. In germline, CDR1 is SGHAT, CDR2 FQNNGV. CDR3 sequence (DNA): TGTGCCGGCAGCTCGTCGACATTCTACGAGCAGTACTTC. Translation: CAGSSSTFYEQYF.

About this clonotype itself: A much larger clone sits a single nucleotide away, making a read error possible. The rearrangement links TRBV6-5 to TRBJ2-1; possibly TRBD1 for D (5 bases). The length of the CDR3 is 13 residues. Deletions cut 5 bases from V and 5 bases from J, with 10 bases between. Germline V gene sequence: CDR1 MNHEY, CDR2 SVGAGI. The CDR3 sequence: CASSHRLHNEQFF. As DNA, the CDR3 is TGTGCCAGCAGTCACAGGCTCCACAATGAGCAGTTCTTC.

As regards this clonotype: Germline and junction disagree at one end, which may indicate a read error. This chain connects TRBV4-2 to TRBJ2-3, with 10 bases that match TRBD2. CDR1 LGHNA and CDR2 YNFKEQ come from the germline V gene. This CDR3 spans 15 amino acids. The chain's CDR3 is CASGQDLAGADTQYF. CDR3 bases: TGTGCCAGCGGCCAAGATCTAGCGGGAGCGGATACGCAGTATTTT.

This clonotype has more than one count but fewer than ten. The J gene is TRBJ2-5, the V gene TRBV6-5; 8 nucleotides agree with TRBD1. This CDR3 region has 15 residues. Germline V gives CDR1 MNHEY, CDR2 SVGAGI. Losses at the gene ends were 4 bases for V and 0 bases for J; bases not matched to a gene: 4. CDR3 nucleotide sequence: TGTGCCAGCAGTTCGGGGGACAGGTACCAAGAGACCCAGTACTTC. Its translation is CASSSGDRYQETQYF.

The chain uses TRBV11-2 and TRBJ1-5; weak D call: TRBD1 (5 bases). The CDR3 totals 15 residues. Between the trimmed V and J ends, which lost 10 bases and 5 bases, there was a span of 21 bases. Germline V gives CDR1 SGHAT, CDR2 FQNNGV. The CDR3 DNA reads as TGTGCCAACTGCTTAGGAGGGGCGGGGGATCAGCCCCAGCATTTT. This gives the protein CANCLGGAGDQPQHF.

This clonotype was detected many times. J is TRBJ2-7 and V is TRBV5-4, with a weak D call TRBD1 (5 bases). The CDR3 contains 13 residues. V dropped 1 base and J dropped 3 bases, with 8 bases sitting between them. Germline values: CDR1 SGHNT, CDR2 YYREEE (reference sequence). Written as DNA, the CDR3 is TGTGCCAGCAGCTTGACAGGTTACTACGAGCAGTACTTC. It codes for CASSLTGYYEQYF.

About this clonotype itself: One end of the junction fails to match germline, which may point to a read error. J is TRBJ2-7 and V is TRBV6-5, with D possibly being TRBD1 (5 bases). The CDR3 has 13 residues. Germline CDR1 MNHEY, CDR2 SVGAGI. CDR3 protein: CASKRTWAYEQYF. As DNA, the CDR3 is TGCGCCAGCAAAAGGACATGGGCCTACGAGCAGTACTTC.

The table lists this clonotype with a few counts. The V call is TRBV18, the J call TRBJ1-1; the D gene is possibly TRBD1 (5 bases). The germline CDR1 and CDR2 sequences are KGHSH and LQKENI. Between the trimmed V and J ends, which lost 8 bases and 3 bases, there was a span of 13 bases. The CDR3 is 13 residues long. The CDR3 loop is CASGLSRDTEAFF. The CDR3, as DNA: TGTGCCAGCGGACTGAGCAGGGACACTGAAGCTTTCTTT.

As regards this clonotype: Mismatch with germline at one junction end may stem from a read error. The rearrangement joins TRBV11-2 to TRBJ1-1; D gene uncertain. The CDR3 is 13 amino acids. Germline V gives CDR1 SGHAT, CDR2 FQNNGV. The CDR3 region is CASSLDRSLEASF. The CDR3 DNA is TGTGCCAGCAGCTTAGATCGTTCCCTGGAAGCTTCCTTT. Based on the CDR3 plus reference TRBV11-2 and TRBJ1-1, the full variable domain is EAGVAQSPRYKIIEKRQSVAFWCNPISGHATLYWYQQILGQGPKLLIQFQNNGVVDDSQLPKDRFSAERLKGVDSTLKIQPAKLEDSAVYLCASSLDRSLEASFGQGTRLTVV.

As to this clonotype: One end of the junction varies from germline; a read error may be responsible. The genes are TRBV11-1 and TRBJ2-2; 7 bases match TRBD2. This CDR3 contains 17 residues. Germline CDR1 and CDR2: SGHAT and FQDESV (reference sequence). Here the CDR3 reads CASTPTSGLPGTGELFF. In nucleotides, the CDR3 is TGTGCAAGCACCCCAACGTCGGGACTACCTGGCACCGGGGAGCTGTTTTTT.

In regard to this clonotype: At one end the junction does not follow the germline gene, possibly because of a read error. This rearrangement joins TRBV11-2 to TRBJ2-1; D may correspond to TRBD1 or TRBD2 (5 bases each). The CDR3 is 13 amino acids. The germline V gene has CDR1 SGHAT and CDR2 FQNNGV. Here the CDR3 reads CASSREGYNKQFF. Written as DNA, the CDR3 is TGTGCCAGCAGCCGAGAGGGGTACAATAAGCAGTTCTTC.

V and J are TRBV7-8 and TRBJ1-5; 8 bases map to TRBD1. The V and J ends lost 4 bases and 0 bases, in that order; junction bases with no gene match: 5. CDR3 length equals 16 residues. Germline CDR1 SGHVS, CDR2 FQNEAQ. DNA of the CDR3: TGTGCCAGCAGCTGGACAGGGCCCTATAGCAATCAGCCCCAGCATTTT. Translating gives CASSWTGPYSNQPQHF.

This clonotype was detected only once. A read error may account for a junction end that differs from germline. The chain recombines TRBV11-2 with TRBJ2-7, with D perhaps matching TRBD2 (6 bases). The V gene's germline CDR1 is SGHAT and CDR2 FQNNGV. This CDR3 has 13 amino acids. CDR3 in amino acids: CTSNFTEGYEQYF. CDR3 in DNA: TGTACCAGCAACTTCACGGAGGGGTACGAGCAGTACTTC.

The chain combines TRBV11-2 with TRBJ1-2, with 7 nucleotides matching TRBD1. V was clipped by 6 bases and J by 4 bases; unmatched bases: 11. Germline loops: CDR1 SGHAT, CDR2 FQNNGV. The CDR3 runs to 15 residues. CDR3 nucleotides: TGTGCCAGCAGTCCCGACAGGGTCTCGATCTATGGCTACACCTTC. It specifies CASSPDRVSIYGYTF.

A note on this clonotype: A clone one base away is much larger, so this may be a read error. The chain carries TRBV12-3 or TRBV12-4 and TRBJ2-2; 11 nucleotides match TRBD2. This CDR3 is built from 15 residues. The CDR3 DNA follows: TGTCCCAGCAGCTGGACTAGCGGGCGGGCCGGGGAGCTGTTTTTT. As protein: CPSSWTSGRAGELFF.

Comments on this clonotype: A much larger clonotype is one base distant, so this may be a read error. This chain uses TRBV10-3 with TRBJ1-2, with D possibly TRBD1 on 5 matching bases. CDR1 and CDR2 (germline): ENHRY, SYGVKD. V gave up 6 bases and J gave up 3 bases, with 11 bases separating them. This CDR3 contains 13 residues. CDR3 nucleotides: TGTGCCATCAGCAAAGGGGAAGACTATGGCTACACCTTC. Translation gives CAISKGEDYGYTF.

On this clonotype itself: Mismatch with germline at one junction end may stem from a read error. The J gene is TRBJ1-3, the V gene TRBV10-2; D is unresolved. Germline loops: CDR1 WSHSY, CDR2 SAAADI. The CDR3 loop spans 13 amino acids. The CDR3 DNA is TGCGCCAGCAGTGTGATCTCTGCAAACACCATATATTTT. Its translation is CASSVISANTIYF.

As to this clonotype: With a much larger clone just one base away, this may be a read error. The rearrangement joins TRBV6-6 to TRBJ2-5; 7 bases are shared with TRBD1. The CDR3 extends over 13 amino acids. Germline trimming cut 7 bases from V and 2 bases from J; bases unmatched to any gene: 4. Germline V lookup: CDR1 MNHNY, CDR2 SVGAGI (reference sequence). The CDR3 here is CASMLGQQETQYF. The CDR3, as DNA: TGTGCCAGCATGTTGGGACAGCAAGAGACCCAGTACTTC.

On this clonotype itself: A read error may account for a junction end that differs from germline. The rearrangement uses TRBV11-2 and TRBJ2-6; 10 bases are shared with TRBD1. Germline CDR1 reads SGHAT; CDR2 reads FQNNGV. This CDR3 has 17 amino acids. The CDR3 nucleotides are TGTGCCAGCAGCTTAGGGGACAGGGGATCTGAGGCCAACGTCCTGGCTTTC. Translating gives CASSLGDRGSEANVLAF.

The chain recombines TRBV5-1 with TRBJ2-5, with D uncertain. This CDR3 has 15 amino acids. The V end was cut by 4 bases, the J end by 2 bases, with 15 bases between. CDR1 and CDR2 from the germline V gene are SGHRS and YFSETQ. In DNA form, the CDR3 reads TGCGCCAGCAGCCTCATGTCGCGAATACAAGAGACCCAGTACTTC. Translated: CASSLMSRIQETQYF.

A note on this clonotype: Sequence at one end of the junction differs from germline and may be a read error. This chain links TRBV6-6 with TRBJ2-5, with unresolved D. CDR3 length equals 14 residues. Germline V gene sequence: CDR1 MNHNY, CDR2 SVGAGI (reference sequence). CDR3 DNA sequence: TGTGCCAGCAGTTACTCGCCCAGCCATGAGATCCAGTACTTC. Translated: CASSYSPSHEIQYF.

About this clonotype itself: This may come from a read error, since a much larger clone is one base off. This chain uses TRBV4-2 with TRBJ1-5; a possible D gene is TRBD1 (6 bases). The length of the CDR3 is 15 residues. Germline-derived CDR1 and CDR2 are LGHNA and YNFKEQ. The CDR3 DNA sequence: TGTGCCGGCAGCCAAGGGGGGGAAAGCAATCAGCCCCAGCATTTT. Protein: CAGSQGGESNQPQHF.